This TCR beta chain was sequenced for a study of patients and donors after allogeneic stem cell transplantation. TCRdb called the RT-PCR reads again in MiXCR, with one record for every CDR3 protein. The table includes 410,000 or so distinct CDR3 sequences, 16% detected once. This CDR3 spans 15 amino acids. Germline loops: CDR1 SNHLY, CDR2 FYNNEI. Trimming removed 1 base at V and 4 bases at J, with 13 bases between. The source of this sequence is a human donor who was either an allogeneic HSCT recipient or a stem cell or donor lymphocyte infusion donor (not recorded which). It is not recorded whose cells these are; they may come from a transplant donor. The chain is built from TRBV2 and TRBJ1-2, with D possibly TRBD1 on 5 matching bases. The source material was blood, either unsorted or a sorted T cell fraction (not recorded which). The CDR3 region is CASSEGFREIYGYTF. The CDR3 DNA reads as TGTGCCAGCAGTGAAGGGTTCAGGGAGATCTATGGCTACACCTTC. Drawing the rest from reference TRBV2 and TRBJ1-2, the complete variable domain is EPEVTQTPSHQVTQMGQEVILRCVPISNHLYFYWYRQILGQKVEFLVSFYNNEISEKSEIFDDQFSVERPDGSNFTLKIRSTKLEDSAMYFCASSEGFREIYGYTFGSGTRLTVV.